A selection of T cell receptor beta chains follows, all from one sample in a study of radiation and T cells in renal cell carcinoma. Measured with immunoSEQ multiplex PCR; TCRdb has only the in-frame clones, and not every one. The repertoire has roughly 150,000 clones, over 80% of them found once; the top ten carry 10% to 15%. The sequences come from blood, collected from a patient whose treatment included radiotherapy and nephrectomy. The receptors were gathered from a woman aged 45-65 years with renal cell carcinoma. CDR3s include the opening cysteine and the closing phenylalanine or tryptophan. D genes are given only for firm matches. Some rows mark clone size as missing; the rest say once, few, many or name a class of expanded clone.

CDR3nt,CDR3aa,abundance,d_gene,v_gene,j_gene
TGTGCCAGCAGTAGGACAGGGACCGCTGAAGGCTACACCTTC,CASSRTGTAEGYTF,.,TRBD1,TRBV2,TRBJ1-2
TGTGCCAGTAAAATGCTGGGGGGAGAGACCCAGTACTTC,CASKMLGGETQYF,.,.,TRBV19,TRBJ2-5
TGTGCCAGCTCAACAACCGGACTAGCGGGGGTGTACGAGCAGTACTTC,CASSTTGLAGVYEQYF,.,TRBD2,TRBV18,TRBJ2-7
TGCGCCAGCAGCCCAGGACTAGCGGGGGGTAACACCGGGGAGCTGTTTTTT,CASSPGLAGGNTGELFF,once,TRBD2,TRBV4-1,TRBJ2-2
TGTGCCAGCAGTGATCAGTCGAACACTGAAGCTTTCTTT,CASSDQSNTEAFF,.,.,TRBV6-1,TRBJ1-1
TGTGCCAGCAGCTCCGCCGGACAGCTACCAACCTACGAGCAGTACTTC,CASSSAGQLPTYEQYF,.,.,TRBV5-4,TRBJ2-7
TGCGCCAGCACGTCAGGGCTAGCGGGGGGGGTTAGCACAGATACGCAGTATTTT,CASTSGLAGGVSTDTQYF,.,TRBD2,TRBV10-2,TRBJ2-3
TGCGCCAGCAGCCAAGTACAGACTAGCGGGAACTACGAGCAGTACTTC,CASSQVQTSGNYEQYF,.,TRBD2,TRBV4-1,TRBJ2-7
TGCGCCAGCAGCCAAGTGATCCTCTCTGGAAACACCATATATTTT,CASSQVILSGNTIYF,.,.,TRBV4-3,TRBJ1-3
TGTGCCAGCAGTGAATCCGGCCTGACTAATTCACCCCTCCACTTT,CASSESGLTNSPLHF,once,.,TRBV2,TRBJ1-6
TGTGCCAGCAGCTTAGTTTCGGCGGGGGTTACCACAGATACGCAGTATTTT,CASSLVSAGVTTDTQYF,.,TRBD2,TRBV13,TRBJ2-3
TGTGCCATCAGCCCACAGGACGACACTGAAGCTTTCTTT,CAISPQDDTEAFF,.,.,TRBV10-3,TRBJ1-1
TGTGCCAGCAGCGCGGACAGGGGTGAAAAACTGTTTTTT,CASSADRGEKLFF,.,TRBD1,TRBV9,TRBJ1-4
TGTGCCAGCAGTTTAGGTGGGACAGGGTATGAAAAACTGTTTTTT,CASSLGGTGYEKLFF,.,TRBD1,TRBV28,TRBJ1-4
TGTGCCAGCTCACCCCGGGACAGGTTAGCTAACTATGGCTACACCTTC,CASSPRDRLANYGYTF,.,TRBD1,TRBV18,TRBJ1-2
TGCGCCAGCAGCCAAGAAGGTCGAGGGACAGGGGAGACCCAGTACTTC,CASSQEGRGTGETQYF,.,TRBD1,TRBV4-3,TRBJ2-5
TGTGCCAGCAGTTACATAGGGGGGGAGAGCACAGATACGCAGTATTTT,CASSYIGGESTDTQYF,.,.,TRBV6-5,TRBJ2-3
TGTGCCAGCAGCTTAACCGGGACTAGCGGGAAGAGTGAGCAGTTCTTC,CASSLTGTSGKSEQFF,.,TRBD2,TRBV7-3,TRBJ2-1